This T cell receptor beta chain was captured by sequencing in a study of blood T cell repertoires in COVID-19. Study-level background: Sites in the United States, Italy and Spain provided acute and convalescent COVID-19 samples. PBMCs, B-cell-depleted T cells, or T cells provided the cDNA or gDNA that made up the material.

Authors' processing steps: The authors estimated nucleated cell counts from reference gene primer amplification. Profiling relied on immunoSEQ multiplex PCR, and the TCRdb table lists in-frame clones only, not all of them. That table gives V, J and clone size, and the DNA gave D and trimming. This table has tens of thousands of clones, about nine tenths appearing once. Trimming removed 5 bases from V and 15 bases from J; junction bases left unmatched: 10. This CDR3 comprises 12 residues. Germline V gene data show CDR1 as LGHNT and CDR2 as FRNRAP. The TCR comes from a middle-aged man with acute or convalescent COVID-19. The chain employs TRBV12-5 and TRBJ1-5; TRBD1 matches 7 bases. The specimen sequenced was peripheral blood. The CDR3 protein is CASGLRQGPAHF. The CDR3 DNA sequence: TGTGCTAGTGGTCTACGACAGGGCCCGGCGCATTTT. Full variable domain (missing parts from reference TRBV12-5 and TRBJ1-5): DARVTQTPRHKVTEMGQEVTMRCQPILGHNTVFWYRQTMMQGLELLAYFRNRAPLDDSGMPKDRFSAEMPDATLATLKIQPSEPRDSAVYFCASGLRQGPAHFGDGTRLSIL.